A selection of T cell receptor beta chains follows, all from one sample in a study of cytomegalovirus exposure and HLA in healthy donors. Produced via immunoSEQ multiplex PCR; TCRdb's table is partial and in-frame only. The sample lists fewer than 200,000 clones; roughly four fifths were seen once. The material sequenced was PBMCs. These receptor sequences come from a woman aged 45-65 years in good health and CMV-seronegative. The CDR3 runs from the conserved cysteine through the conserved F or W. The D gene is left open where the match is weak. For some rows the clone size is stated as once, few or many, or as a class when expanded; others skip it.

j_call clone_size v_call d_call cdr3_aa cdr3_nt
TRBJ1-2 - TRBV19 - CASSIDWTEHANYGYTF TGTGCCAGTAGTATAGACTGGACAGAGCACGCTAACTATGGCTACACCTTC
TRBJ1-2 - TRBV4-2 - CASSQDGDSRGYGYTF TGTGCCAGCAGCCAAGATGGAGACTCAAGGGGGTATGGCTACACCTTC
TRBJ1-6 - TRBV28 - CASSLMTNYNSPLHF TGTGCCAGCAGTTTAATGACAAATTATAATTCACCCCTCCACTTT
TRBJ1-5 - TRBV7-9 TRBD1 CASSRTGDSNQPQHF TGTGCCAGCAGCCGCACAGGGGATAGCAATCAGCCCCAGCATTTT
TRBJ1-4 - TRBV15 - CATGQPSNEKLFF TGTGCCACTGGACAGCCTTCTAATGAAAAACTGTTTTTT
TRBJ2-3 - TRBV7-3 TRBD2 CASSPGLAGGDTQYF TGTGCCAGCAGCCCGGGACTAGCGGGGGGGGATACGCAGTATTTT
TRBJ2-5 - TRBV20-1 - CSAWTAGTQYF TGCAGTGCTTGGACTGCTGGGACCCAGTACTTC
TRBJ2-7 - TRBV15 - CATSRRTGGVYEQYF TGTGCCACCAGCAGGAGGACAGGAGGGGTCTACGAGCAGTACTTC
TRBJ2-3 few TRBV11-2 TRBD1 CATRRPRDRERDTQYF TGTGCCACCCGACGCCCCCGGGACAGGGAACGGGATACGCAGTATTTT
TRBJ1-6 - TRBV5-6 - CASSLGTRYYNSPLHF TGTGCCAGCAGCCTAGGGACTCGATACTATAATTCACCCCTCCACTTT